This TCR beta chain was obtained from a study of T cell repertoires in ileal Crohn's disease. About the study: Surgery for a complication: stricturing in 61%, penetrating in about 39%.

The time point is: neoterminal ileum biopsy at postoperative endoscopy, about 6 months after surgery. Whole-study findings and limits: Mucosal expansions were suggested to be mainly CD8 T cells. Active smokers at surgery had more clonal expansions than non-smokers.

As concerns this clone: Its cognate antigen is unknown.

Germline assignment: CDR1 SGHVS and CDR2 FQNEAQ. V gave up 1 base and J gave up 0 bases; unmatched junction bases: 6. The CDR3 is 16 residues long. Each sample's TCRB immunosequencing used roughly 500 nanograms of biopsy DNA. Using immunoSEQ multiplex PCR, the repertoire was profiled, and TCRdb retains in-frame clones only, with some absent. The repertoire holds more than 10,000 clones, with 80% to 90% as singletons. The specimen sequenced was ileal tissue. The chain employs TRBV7-8 and TRBJ2-7, with TRBD2 matching 7 bases. This receptor was identified in an adult with Crohn's disease. The CDR3 protein is CASSLGLAESSYEQYF. In DNA, the CDR3 is TGTGCCAGCAGCTTAGGGCTAGCGGAGAGCTCCTACGAGCAGTACTTC.